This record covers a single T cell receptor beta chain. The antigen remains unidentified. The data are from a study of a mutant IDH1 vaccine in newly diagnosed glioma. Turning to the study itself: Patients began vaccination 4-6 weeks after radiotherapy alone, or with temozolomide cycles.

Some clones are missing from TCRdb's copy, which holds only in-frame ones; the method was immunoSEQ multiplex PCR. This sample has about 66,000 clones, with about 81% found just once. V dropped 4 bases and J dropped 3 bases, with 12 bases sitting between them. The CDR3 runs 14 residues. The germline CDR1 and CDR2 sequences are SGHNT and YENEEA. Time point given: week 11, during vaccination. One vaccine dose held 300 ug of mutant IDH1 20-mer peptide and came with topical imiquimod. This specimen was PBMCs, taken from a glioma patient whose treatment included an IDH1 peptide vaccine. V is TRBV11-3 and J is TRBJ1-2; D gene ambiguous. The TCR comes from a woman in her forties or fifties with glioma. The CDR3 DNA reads TGTGCCAGCAGCTCGACGCGGACCGACTATGGCTACACCTTC. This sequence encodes CASSSTRTDYGYTF.